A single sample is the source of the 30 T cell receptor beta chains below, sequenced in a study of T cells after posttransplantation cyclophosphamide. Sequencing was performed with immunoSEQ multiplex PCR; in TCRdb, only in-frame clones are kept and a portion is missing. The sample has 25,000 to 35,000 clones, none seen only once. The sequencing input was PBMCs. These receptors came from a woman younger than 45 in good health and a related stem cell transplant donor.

The CDR3 DNA is TGTGCCAGCAGCCGGGGGACCACCGGGGAGCTGTTTTTT. Amino acids: CASSRGTTGELFF. The chain carries TRBV6-5 and TRBJ2-2, with D possibly being TRBD2 (6 bases). CDR1 MNHEY and CDR2 SVGAGI come from the germline V gene. The CDR3 is 13 residues long. The V end was cut by 6 bases, the J end by 4 bases, with 9 bases between.

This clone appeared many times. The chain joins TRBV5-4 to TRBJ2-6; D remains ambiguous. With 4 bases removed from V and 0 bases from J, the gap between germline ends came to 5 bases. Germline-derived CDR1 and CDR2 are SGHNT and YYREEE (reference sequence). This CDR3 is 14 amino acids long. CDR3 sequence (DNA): TGTGCCAGCAGCCATAGCTCTGGGGCCAACGTCCTGACTTTC. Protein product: CASSHSSGANVLTF.

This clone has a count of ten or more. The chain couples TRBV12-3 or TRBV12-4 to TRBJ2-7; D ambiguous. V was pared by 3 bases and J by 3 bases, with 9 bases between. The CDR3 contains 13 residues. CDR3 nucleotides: TGTGCCAGCAGTTTCGCAGACAACTACGAGCAGTACTTC. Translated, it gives CASSFADNYEQYF.

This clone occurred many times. This CDR3 is CASSLGTSGTSYEQYF. CDR3 DNA sequence: TGTGCCAGCAGCTTAGGGACTAGCGGTACCTCCTACGAGCAGTACTTC. V and J are TRBV7-6 and TRBJ2-7, with 10 bases aligning to TRBD2. CDR1 is SGHVS, CDR2 FNYEAQ, per germline. This CDR3 contains 16 residues. The V and J ends lost 1 base and 0 bases, in that order; junction bases with no gene match: 3.

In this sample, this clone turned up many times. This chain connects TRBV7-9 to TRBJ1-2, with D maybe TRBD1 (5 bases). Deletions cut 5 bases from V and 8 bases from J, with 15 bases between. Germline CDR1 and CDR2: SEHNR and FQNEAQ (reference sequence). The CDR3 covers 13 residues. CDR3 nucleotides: TGTGCCAGCAGCCCGGCCGGGGGAGGAGGCTACACCTTC. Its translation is CASSPAGGGGYTF.

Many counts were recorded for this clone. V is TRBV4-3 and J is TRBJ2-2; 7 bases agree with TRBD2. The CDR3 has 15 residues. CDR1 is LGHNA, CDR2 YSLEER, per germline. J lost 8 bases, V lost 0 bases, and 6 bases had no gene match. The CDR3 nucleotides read TGCGCCAGCAGCCAAGATACGGGGGGACTGGGGGAGCTGTTTTTT. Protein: CASSQDTGGLGELFF.

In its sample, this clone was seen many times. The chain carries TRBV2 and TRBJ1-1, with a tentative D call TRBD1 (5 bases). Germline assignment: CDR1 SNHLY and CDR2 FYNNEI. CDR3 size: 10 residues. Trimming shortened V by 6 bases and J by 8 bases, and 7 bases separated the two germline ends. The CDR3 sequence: CASRGAEAFF. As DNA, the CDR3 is TGTGCCAGCAGAGGGGCGGAAGCTTTCTTT. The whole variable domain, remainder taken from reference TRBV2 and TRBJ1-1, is EPEVTQTPSHQVTQMGQEVILRCVPISNHLYFYWYRQILGQKVEFLVSFYNNEISEKSEIFDDQFSVERPDGSNFTLKIRSTKLEDSAMYFCASRGAEAFFGQGTRLTVV.

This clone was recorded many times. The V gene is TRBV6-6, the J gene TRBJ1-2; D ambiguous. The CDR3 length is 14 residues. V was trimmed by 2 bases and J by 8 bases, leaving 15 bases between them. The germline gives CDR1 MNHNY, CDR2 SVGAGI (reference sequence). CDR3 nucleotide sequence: TGTGCCAGCAGTTACGAGGGCCTAGCCGGAGGCTACACCTTC. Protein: CASSYEGLAGGYTF.

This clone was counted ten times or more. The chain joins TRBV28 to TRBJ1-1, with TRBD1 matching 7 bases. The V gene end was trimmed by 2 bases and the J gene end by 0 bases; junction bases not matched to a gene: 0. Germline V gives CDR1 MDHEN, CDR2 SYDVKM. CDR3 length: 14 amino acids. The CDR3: CASSLDRVNTEAFF. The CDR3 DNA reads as TGTGCCAGCAGTTTAGACAGGGTGAACACTGAAGCTTTCTTT.

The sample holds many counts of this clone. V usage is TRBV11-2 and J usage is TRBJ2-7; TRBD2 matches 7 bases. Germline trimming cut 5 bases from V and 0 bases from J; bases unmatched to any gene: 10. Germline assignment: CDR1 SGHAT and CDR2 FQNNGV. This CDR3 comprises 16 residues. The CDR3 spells CASSLGTLADSYEQYF. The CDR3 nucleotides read TGTGCCAGCAGCCTCGGGACTCTAGCGGACTCCTACGAGCAGTACTTC.

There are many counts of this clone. CDR3 in amino acids: CASSYQGRLKSPLHF. The DNA for the CDR3 is TGTGCCAGCAGCTACCAGGGTCGGTTAAAATCACCCCTCCACTTT. The rearrangement joins TRBV5-6 to TRBJ1-6; perhaps TRBD1 as D (5 bases). Germline lookup yields CDR1 SGHDT and CDR2 YYEEEE. Trimming shortened V by 3 bases and J by 10 bases, and 17 bases separated the two germline ends. The CDR3 totals 15 residues.

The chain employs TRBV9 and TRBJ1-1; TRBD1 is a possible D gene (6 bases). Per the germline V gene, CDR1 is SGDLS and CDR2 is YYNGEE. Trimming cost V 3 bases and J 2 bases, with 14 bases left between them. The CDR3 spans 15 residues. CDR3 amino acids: CASSADRLRNTEAFF. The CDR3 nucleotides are TGTGCCAGCAGCGCTGACAGGCTACGTAACACTGAAGCTTTCTTT.

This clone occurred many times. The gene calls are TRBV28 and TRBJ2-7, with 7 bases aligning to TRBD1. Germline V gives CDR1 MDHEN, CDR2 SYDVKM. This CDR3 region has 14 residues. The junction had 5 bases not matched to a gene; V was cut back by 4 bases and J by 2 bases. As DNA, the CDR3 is TGTGCCAGCAGTTCCGGGACAGCAACCTACGAGCAGTACTTC. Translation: CASSSGTATYEQYF.

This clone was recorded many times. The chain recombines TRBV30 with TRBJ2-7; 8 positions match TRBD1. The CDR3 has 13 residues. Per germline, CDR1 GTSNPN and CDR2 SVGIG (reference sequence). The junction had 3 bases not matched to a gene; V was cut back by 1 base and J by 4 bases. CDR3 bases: TGTGCCTGGAGTGCACAGGGGGTATACGAGCAGTACTTC. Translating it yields CAWSAQGVYEQYF.

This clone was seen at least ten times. CDR3 protein: CASSPLDRGGGYEQYF. The CDR3 nucleotides read TGTGCCAGCTCACCTCTTGACCGTGGCGGAGGCTACGAGCAGTACTTC. The chain combines TRBV18 with TRBJ2-7; D is perhaps TRBD2 (5 bases). V was pared by 3 bases and J by 3 bases, with 18 bases between. CDR3 length equals 16 residues. Per the germline V gene, CDR1 is KGHSH and CDR2 is LQKENI.

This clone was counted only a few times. CDR3 sequence: CSVPRQGRYGYTF. CDR3 sequence (DNA): TGCAGCGTCCCGCGACAGGGGCGCTATGGCTACACCTTC. The chain links TRBV29-1 to TRBJ1-2, with 8 bases matching TRBD1. V shed 6 bases and J 4 bases; nucleotides not matched to a gene: 7. Germline-derived CDR1 and CDR2 are SQVTM and ANQGSEA. CDR3 length: 13 residues.

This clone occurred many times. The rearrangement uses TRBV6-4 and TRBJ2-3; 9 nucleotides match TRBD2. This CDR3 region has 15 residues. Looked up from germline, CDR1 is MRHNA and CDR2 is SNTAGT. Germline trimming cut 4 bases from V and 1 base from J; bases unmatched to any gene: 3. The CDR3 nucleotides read TGTGCCAGCAGTGTTTTAGCGGGGGGCACAGATACGCAGTATTTT. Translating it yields CASSVLAGGTDTQYF.

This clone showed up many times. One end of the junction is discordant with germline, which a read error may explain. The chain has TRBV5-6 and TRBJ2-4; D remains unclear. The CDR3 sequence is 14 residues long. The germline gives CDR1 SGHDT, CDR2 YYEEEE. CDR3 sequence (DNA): TGTGCCAGCAGCTTAGTATTAGCCAGAAACATTCAGTACTTC. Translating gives CASSLVLARNIQYF.

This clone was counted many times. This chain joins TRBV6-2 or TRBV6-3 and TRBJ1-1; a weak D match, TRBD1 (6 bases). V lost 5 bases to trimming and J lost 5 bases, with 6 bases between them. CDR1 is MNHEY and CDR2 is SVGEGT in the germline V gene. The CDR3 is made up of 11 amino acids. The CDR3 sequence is CASSQGTEAFF. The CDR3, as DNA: TGTGCCAGCAGTCAGGGGACTGAAGCTTTCTTT.

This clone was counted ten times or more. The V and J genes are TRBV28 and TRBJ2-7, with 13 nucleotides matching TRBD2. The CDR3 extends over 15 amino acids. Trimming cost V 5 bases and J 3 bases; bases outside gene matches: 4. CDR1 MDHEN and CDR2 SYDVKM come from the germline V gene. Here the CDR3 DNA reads TGTGCCAGCAGTAGGGGACTAGCGGGGAACTACGAGCAGTACTTC. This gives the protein CASSRGLAGNYEQYF.

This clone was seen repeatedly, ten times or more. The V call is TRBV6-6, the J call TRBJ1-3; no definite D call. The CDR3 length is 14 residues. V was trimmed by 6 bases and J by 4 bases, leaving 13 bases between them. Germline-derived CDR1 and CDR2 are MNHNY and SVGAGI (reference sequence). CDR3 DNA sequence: TGTGCCAGCAGGTCCTACGGTGAGGGAAACACCATATATTTT. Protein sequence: CASRSYGEGNTIYF.

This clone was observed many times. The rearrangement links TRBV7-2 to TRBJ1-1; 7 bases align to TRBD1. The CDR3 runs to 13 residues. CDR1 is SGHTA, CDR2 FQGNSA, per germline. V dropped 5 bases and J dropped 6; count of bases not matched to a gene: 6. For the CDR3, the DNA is TGTGCCAGCAGCAGGGGGCGAGAGGCTGAAGCTTTCTTT. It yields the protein CASSRGREAEAFF.

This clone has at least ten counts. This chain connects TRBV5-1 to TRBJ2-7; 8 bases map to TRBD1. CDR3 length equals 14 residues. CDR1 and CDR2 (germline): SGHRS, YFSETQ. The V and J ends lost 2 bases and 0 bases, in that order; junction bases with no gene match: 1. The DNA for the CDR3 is TGCGCCAGCAGCTTCGGGACAGGCTCCTACGAGCAGTACTTC. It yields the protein CASSFGTGSYEQYF.

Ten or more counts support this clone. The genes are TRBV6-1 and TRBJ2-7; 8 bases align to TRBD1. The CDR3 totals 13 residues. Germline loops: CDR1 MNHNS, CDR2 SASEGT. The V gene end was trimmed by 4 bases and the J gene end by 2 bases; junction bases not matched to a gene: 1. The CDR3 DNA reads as TGTGCCAGCAGTGTCAGGGGGCCCTACGAGCAGTACTTC. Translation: CASSVRGPYEQYF.

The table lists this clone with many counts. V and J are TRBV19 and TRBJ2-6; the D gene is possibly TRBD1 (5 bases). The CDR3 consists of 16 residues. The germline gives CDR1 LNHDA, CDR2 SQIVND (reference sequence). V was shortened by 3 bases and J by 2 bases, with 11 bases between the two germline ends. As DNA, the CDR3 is TGTGCCAGTAGTATTGGCAGGGCGACTGGGGCCAACGTCCTGACTTTC. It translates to CASSIGRATGANVLTF.

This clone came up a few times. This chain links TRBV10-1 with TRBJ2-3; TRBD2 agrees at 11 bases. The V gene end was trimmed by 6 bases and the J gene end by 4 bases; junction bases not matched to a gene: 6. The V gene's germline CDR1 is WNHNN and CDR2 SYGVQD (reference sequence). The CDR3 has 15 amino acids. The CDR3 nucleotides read TGCGCCAGCAGCGAGCTACTAGCGGGGGCAGATACGCAGTATTTT. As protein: CASSELLAGADTQYF.

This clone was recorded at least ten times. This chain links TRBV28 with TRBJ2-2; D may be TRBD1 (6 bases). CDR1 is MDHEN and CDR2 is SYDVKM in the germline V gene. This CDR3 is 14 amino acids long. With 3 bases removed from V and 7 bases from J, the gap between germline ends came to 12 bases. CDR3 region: CASSFAGENGELFF. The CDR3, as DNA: TGTGCCAGCAGTTTTGCAGGGGAAAACGGGGAGCTGTTTTTT. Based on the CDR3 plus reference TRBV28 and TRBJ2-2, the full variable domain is DVKVTQSSRYLVKRTGEKVFLECVQDMDHENMFWYRQDPGLGLRLIYFSYDVKMKEKGDIPEGYSVSREKKERFSLILESASTNQTSMYLCASSFAGENGELFFGEGSRLTVL.

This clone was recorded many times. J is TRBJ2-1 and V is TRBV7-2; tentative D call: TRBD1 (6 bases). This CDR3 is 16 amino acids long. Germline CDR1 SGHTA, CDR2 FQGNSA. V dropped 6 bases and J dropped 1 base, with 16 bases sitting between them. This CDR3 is CASRQLVGGSYNEQFF. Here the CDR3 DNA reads TGTGCCAGCAGACAGCTAGTAGGGGGTTCCTACAATGAGCAGTTCTTC.

CDR3 sequence: CASRRLGGQETQYF. The CDR3, as DNA: TGTGCCAGCAGGCGCCTAGGGGGCCAAGAGACCCAGTACTTC. The V gene is TRBV6-5, the J gene TRBJ2-5, with a weak D call TRBD1 (6 bases). Per the germline V gene, CDR1 is MNHEY and CDR2 is SVGAGI. V was clipped by 6 bases and J by 1 base, with 12 bases between them. The CDR3 runs to 14 residues.

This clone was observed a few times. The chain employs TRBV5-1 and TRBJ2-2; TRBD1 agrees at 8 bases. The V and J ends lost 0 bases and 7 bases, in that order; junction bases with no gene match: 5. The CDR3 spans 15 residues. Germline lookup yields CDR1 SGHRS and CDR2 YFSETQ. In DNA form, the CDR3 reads TGCGCCAGCAGCTTGGCTCAGGGGGCCATCGGGGAGCTGTTTTTT. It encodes CASSLAQGAIGELFF.